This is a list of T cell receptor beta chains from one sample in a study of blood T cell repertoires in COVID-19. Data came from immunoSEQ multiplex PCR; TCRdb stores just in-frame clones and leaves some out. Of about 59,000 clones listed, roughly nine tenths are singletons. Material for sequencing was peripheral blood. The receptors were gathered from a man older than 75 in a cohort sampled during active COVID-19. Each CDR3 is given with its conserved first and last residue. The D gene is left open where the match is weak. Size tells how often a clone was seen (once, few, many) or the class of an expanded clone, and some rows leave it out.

CDR3: CASSEDWRELTDTQYF; DNA: TGTGCCAGCAGTGAGGATTGGAGGGAGCTGACAGATACGCAGTATTTT; J: TRBJ2-3; D: NA; size: medium-sized; V: TRBV2
CDR3: CAINERGNTEAFF; DNA: TGTGCCATCAATGAACGAGGAAACACTGAAGCTTTCTTT; J: TRBJ1-1; D: NA; size: NA; V: TRBV10-3
CDR3: CASSQDLGTEAFF; DNA: TGCGCCAGCAGCCAAGATCTAGGCACTGAAGCTTTCTTT; J: TRBJ1-1; D: NA; size: NA; V: TRBV4-3
CDR3: CASSQERTGGLGAFF; DNA: TGTGCCAGCAGCCAAGAAAGGACAGGGGGGTTGGGAGCTTTCTTT; J: TRBJ1-1; D: TRBD1; size: NA; V: TRBV4-2
CDR3: CASSGAGLAGVGGDTQYF; DNA: TGCGCCAGCAGCGGAGCGGGACTAGCGGGAGTGGGAGGAGATACGCAGTATTTT; J: TRBJ2-3; D: TRBD2; size: NA; V: TRBV5-1
CDR3: CASSPQWDRLTEAFF; DNA: TGTGCCAGCTCACCCCAATGGGACAGACTCACTGAAGCTTTCTTT; J: TRBJ1-1; D: TRBD1; size: NA; V: TRBV18
CDR3: CASSFLTSSTGELFF; DNA: TGTGCCAGCAGCTTTCTCACTAGCAGCACCGGGGAGCTGTTTTTT; J: TRBJ2-2; D: NA; size: NA; V: TRBV5-8
CDR3: CARSSHRKPQGANGYTF; DNA: TGTGCCAGAAGCTCCCACCGCAAGCCACAGGGGGCAAATGGCTACACCTTC; J: TRBJ1-2; D: TRBD1; size: NA; V: TRBV5-3
CDR3: CASSWTSGGQETQYF; DNA: TGTGCCAGCAGCTGGACTAGCGGGGGCCAAGAGACCCAGTACTTC; J: TRBJ2-5; D: TRBD2; size: NA; V: TRBV7-2
CDR3: CASTIRGTGGQKDTQYF; DNA: TGTGCCAGCACCATCCGGGGGACAGGAGGTCAGAAAGATACGCAGTATTTT; J: TRBJ2-3; D: TRBD1; size: NA; V: TRBV7-9
CDR3: CAWSDAGGYGYTF; DNA: TGTGCCTGGAGTGACGCAGGGGGGTACGGCTACACCTTC; J: TRBJ1-2; D: TRBD1; size: few; V: TRBV30
CDR3: CASSLSQGVTEAFF; DNA: TGTGCCAGCAGTTTATCTCAGGGGGTGACTGAAGCTTTCTTT; J: TRBJ1-1; D: TRBD1; size: NA; V: TRBV28
CDR3: CASSSGTGNSNQPQHF; DNA: TGTGCCAGCAGCTCGGGGACAGGTAATAGCAATCAGCCCCAGCATTTT; J: TRBJ1-5; D: TRBD1; size: few; V: TRBV7-9
CDR3: CASSLVSSDRAGNTIYF; DNA: TGTGCCAGCAGCTTAGTATCTTCGGACAGGGCTGGAAACACCATATATTTT; J: TRBJ1-3; D: TRBD1; size: NA; V: TRBV7-9
CDR3: CATSDSLGRGYTF; DNA: TGTGCCACCAGTGATTCTCTGGGGAGGGGCTACACCTTC; J: TRBJ1-2; D: NA; size: NA; V: TRBV24-1
CDR3: CASSQGSGPRADTQYF; DNA: TGCGCCAGCAGCCAGGGTAGCGGGCCCCGGGCAGATACGCAGTATTTT; J: TRBJ2-3; D: TRBD2; size: NA; V: TRBV4-1
CDR3: CASSYGGTGRETQYF; DNA: TGTGCCAGCAGTTACGGGGGCACGGGGCGAGAGACCCAGTACTTC; J: TRBJ2-5; D: NA; size: NA; V: TRBV6-5
CDR3: CASSTLAGSYNEQFF; DNA: TGTGCCAGTAGTACCCTAGCGGGGTCCTACAATGAGCAGTTCTTC; J: TRBJ2-1; D: TRBD2; size: NA; V: TRBV19
CDR3: CASSPGLAGVYDTQYF; DNA: TGTGCCAGCAGTCCGGGACTAGCGGGGGTTTATGATACGCAGTATTTT; J: TRBJ2-3; D: TRBD2; size: NA; V: TRBV6-2/TRBV6-3
CDR3: CASINRDYNEQFF; DNA: TGTGCCAGCATTAACCGGGACTACAATGAGCAGTTCTTC; J: TRBJ2-1; D: NA; size: NA; V: TRBV12-3/TRBV12-4
CDR3: CASSIGTGKNNEQFF; DNA: TGTGCCAGTAGTATAGGGACAGGGAAGAACAATGAGCAGTTCTTC; J: TRBJ2-1; D: TRBD1; size: NA; V: TRBV19
CDR3: CASSDWGGANADTQYF; DNA: TGCGCCAGCAGTGATTGGGGGGGGGCTAACGCAGATACGCAGTATTTT; J: TRBJ2-3; D: NA; size: NA; V: TRBV10-2
CDR3: CAWSVGTGRNYGYTF; DNA: TGTGCCTGGAGTGTGGGGACAGGAAGGAACTATGGCTACACCTTC; J: TRBJ1-2; D: TRBD1; size: NA; V: TRBV30
CDR3: CATSRDANTGELFF; DNA: TGTGCCACCAGCAGAGACGCGAACACCGGGGAGCTGTTTTTT; J: TRBJ2-2; D: NA; size: NA; V: TRBV15
CDR3: CASSESNSPVTQYF; DNA: TGTGCCAGCAGTGAATCTAACAGTCCGGTGACCCAGTACTTC; J: TRBJ2-5; D: NA; size: NA; V: TRBV25-1
CDR3: CASSTRTSSYNEQFF; DNA: TGTGCCAGCAGCACCCGGACTAGCTCCTACAATGAGCAGTTCTTC; J: TRBJ2-1; D: TRBD2; size: NA; V: TRBV7-2
CDR3: CASSLRGGAITGELFF; DNA: TGTGCCAGCAGCTTACGAGGGGGGGCAATCACCGGGGAGCTGTTTTTT; J: TRBJ2-2; D: NA; size: few; V: TRBV11-2
CDR3: CASRDRDRAFEKLFF; DNA: TGTGCCAGCAGGGATAGGGACAGGGCGTTTGAAAAACTGTTTTTT; J: TRBJ1-4; D: TRBD1; size: once; V: TRBV7-3
CDR3: CASSGGSTGPNQPQHF; DNA: TGTGCCAGCAGTGGGGGATCGACAGGGCCCAATCAGCCCCAGCATTTT; J: TRBJ1-5; D: TRBD1; size: few; V: TRBV25-1
CDR3: CASSRTSGNQPQHF; DNA: TGTGCCAGTAGCCGAACCTCAGGCAATCAGCCCCAGCATTTT; J: TRBJ1-5; D: NA; size: NA; V: TRBV19
CDR3: CASSLTGRRYNEQFF; DNA: TGTGCCAGCAGCCTGACAGGGCGCCGTTACAATGAGCAGTTCTTC; J: TRBJ2-1; D: TRBD1; size: NA; V: TRBV3-1/TRBV3-2
CDR3: CASSQGGGADTQYF; DNA: TGTGCCAGCAGTCAGGGGGGCGGGGCGGATACGCAGTATTTT; J: TRBJ2-3; D: NA; size: NA; V: TRBV5-6
CDR3: CASSWNQLAGQETQYF; DNA: TGTGCCAGCAGTTGGAACCAACTAGCGGGGCAAGAGACCCAGTACTTC; J: TRBJ2-5; D: TRBD2; size: once; V: TRBV2
CDR3: CASSRTGSGTDTQYF; DNA: TGTGCCAGCAGCCGGACAGGTTCTGGCACAGATACGCAGTATTTT; J: TRBJ2-3; D: TRBD1; size: NA; V: TRBV6-2/TRBV6-3
CDR3: CASSLAPLAGGNEQFF; DNA: TGTGCCAGCAGCTTAGCCCCTCTAGCGGGAGGCAATGAGCAGTTCTTC; J: TRBJ2-1; D: TRBD2; size: few; V: TRBV7-9
CDR3: CASSACPGGITGNQPQHF; DNA: TGTGCCAGCAGTGCCTGTCCAGGAGGGATTACGGGCAATCAGCCCCAGCATTTT; J: TRBJ1-5; D: NA; size: NA; V: TRBV6-1
CDR3: CASSWGNRGGNTEAFF; DNA: TGTGCCAGCAGCTGGGGCAACAGGGGTGGGAACACTGAAGCTTTCTTT; J: TRBJ1-1; D: TRBD1; size: NA; V: TRBV7-8
CDR3: CASSIGGGSSYEQYF; DNA: TGTGCCAGTAGTATAGGAGGCGGTTCCTCCTACGAGCAGTACTTC; J: TRBJ2-7; D: NA; size: NA; V: TRBV19
CDR3: CASSRDREPSEAFF; DNA: TGTGCCAGCAGCCGAGACAGGGAACCTAGCGAAGCTTTCTTT; J: TRBJ1-1; D: TRBD1; size: NA; V: TRBV13
CDR3: CAWSVGRTVNEKLFF; DNA: TGTGCCTGGAGTGTTGGGCGGACAGTTAATGAAAAACTGTTTTTT; J: TRBJ1-4; D: NA; size: NA; V: TRBV30
CDR3: CASIIGTPNTEAFF; DNA: TGTGCCAGCATAATCGGGACACCTAACACTGAAGCTTTCTTT; J: TRBJ1-1; D: NA; size: NA; V: TRBV6-5
CDR3: CSANKNTEAFF; DNA: TGCAGTGCTAATAAGAACACTGAAGCTTTCTTT; J: TRBJ1-1; D: NA; size: NA; V: TRBV20-1
CDR3: CASSAGQGSTEAFF; DNA: TGTGCCAGCAGCGCCGGACAGGGAAGCACTGAAGCTTTCTTT; J: TRBJ1-1; D: TRBD1; size: NA; V: TRBV9
CDR3: CASSMTIQETQYF; DNA: TGTGCCAGTAGTATGACTATCCAAGAGACCCAGTACTTC; J: TRBJ2-5; D: NA; size: NA; V: TRBV19
CDR3: CASSELTGRTYEQYF; DNA: TGTGCCAGCAGTGAGTTGACAGGGCGCACCTACGAGCAGTACTTC; J: TRBJ2-7; D: TRBD1; size: NA; V: TRBV6-1
CDR3: CASSSGQINQPQHF; DNA: TGCGCCAGCAGCTCGGGACAGATCAATCAGCCCCAGCATTTT; J: TRBJ1-5; D: TRBD1; size: few; V: TRBV4-1